This T cell receptor (beta chain) was identified during a study of blood T cell repertoires in COVID-19. As for the study in general: PBMCs, B-cell-depleted T cells, or T cells provided the cDNA or gDNA that made up the material.

The repertoire was sequenced with immunoSEQ multiplex PCR; TCRdb's copy has only in-frame clones and lacks some. The data contain approximately 360,000 clones, around 91% of them seen just once; the ten biggest clones take up 6.5% to 7%. This CDR3 comprises 11 residues. Trimming cost V 6 bases and J 3 bases, with 6 bases left between them. The germline V gene encodes CDR1 MNHEY and CDR2 SMNVEV (reference sequence). In its sample, this clone was seen once. The chain employs TRBV27 and TRBJ2-7; D is possibly TRBD1 (6 bases). Sequencing used peripheral blood. This clonotype was sampled from a man younger than 35 with active or convalescent COVID-19. In nucleotides, the CDR3 is TGTGCCAGCAGCAGGGGCTACGAGCAGTACTTC. Translated: CASSRGYEQYF.